These 20 T cell receptor beta chains were all obtained from the same sample, sequenced in a study of CD8 T cells in Susac syndrome. With random hexamers, roughly 0.45 to 1 ug RNA was reverse transcribed. From the immunoSEQ multiplex PCR reads, TCRdb called clonotypes with MiXCR, one entry per CDR3 protein. Of roughly 60,000 distinct CDR3 sequences listed, around nine tenths were seen once; the top ten hold nearly 0.2%. What was sequenced was CD8+ T cells from PBMCs. All receptors come from a human donor in good health.

The J gene is TRBJ1-2, the V gene TRBV29-1, with TRBD1 matching over 7 bases. J gave up 2 bases and V 7 bases, and 7 bases lay outside the gene matches. The CDR3 covers 13 residues. The germline gives CDR1 SQVTM, CDR2 ANQGSEA. Here the CDR3 DNA reads TGCAGCGCAGGAGACAGGGACAACTATGGCTACACCTTC. As protein: CSAGDRDNYGYTF.

The chain has TRBV21-1 and TRBJ2-7; whether TRBD1, the table's D call, matches the DNA was not checked. TRBV21-1 is shown as a pseudogene. The CDR3 has 14 residues. The CDR3 loop is CASPKRIPSYEQYF. The CDR3 DNA reads TGTGCCAGCCCCAAGAGGATCCCGTCCTACGAGCAGTACTTC.

This chain uses TRBV29-1 with TRBJ1-2; 7 nucleotides align to TRBD1. The CDR3 contains 14 residues. Germline assignment: CDR1 SQVTM and CDR2 ANQGSEA. Trimming cost V 3 bases and J 4 bases; bases outside gene matches: 8. CDR3 in amino acids: CSVDGTAGVYGYTF. CDR3 DNA sequence: TGCAGCGTTGACGGGACAGCCGGGGTCTATGGCTACACCTTC.

This clonotype has just one count. The chain is built from TRBV6-1 and TRBJ2-1; D is undetermined. CDR1 and CDR2 from the germline V gene are MNHNS and SASEGT. Between the trimmed V and J ends, which lost 0 bases and 3 bases, there was a span of 12 bases. The CDR3 sequence is 16 residues long. The CDR3 DNA follows: TGTGCCAGCAGTGAAGCGCTAGGGTTCGGCTACAATGAGCAGTTCTTC. Protein: CASSEALGFGYNEQFF.

The chain couples TRBV6-5 to TRBJ2-2; 7 bases agree with TRBD1. Germline assignment: CDR1 MNHEY and CDR2 SVGAGI. The CDR3 has 16 amino acids. V gave up 3 bases and J gave up 5 bases; unmatched junction bases: 9. The CDR3 bases are TGTGCCAGCAGTTATTCTACAGGGGAATGGACCGGGGAGCTGTTTTTT. This gives the protein CASSYSTGEWTGELFF.

The V and J genes are TRBV5-1 and TRBJ2-1; 8 nucleotides line up with TRBD2. This CDR3 is 16 amino acids long. V lost 3 bases and J lost 0; bases outside the gene matches: 5. Germline V gene sequence: CDR1 SGHRS, CDR2 YFSETQ. The CDR3 DNA follows: TGCGCCAGCAGCTGGGGAGCGGGGGTCTCCTACAATGAGCAGTTCTTC. This translates into CASSWGAGVSYNEQFF.

This chain uses TRBV2 with TRBJ2-1, with 7 bases lining up with TRBD2. The germline V gene encodes CDR1 SNHLY and CDR2 FYNNEI. V lost 7 bases, J lost 8 bases, and 8 bases stayed unmatched. There are 13 residues in the CDR3. The CDR3: CASIPGGEDEQFF. The CDR3 DNA sequence: TGTGCCAGCATACCGGGAGGAGAGGATGAGCAGTTCTTC.

The chain recombines TRBV28 with TRBJ1-2; D is undetermined. The CDR3 extends over 14 amino acids. Trimming shortened V by 0 bases and J by 2 bases, and 7 bases separated the two germline ends. From germline, CDR1 is MDHEN and CDR2 SYDVKM. CDR3 coding DNA: TGTGCCAGCAGTTTATGGGCAGCCAACTATGGCTACACCTTC. This translates into CASSLWAANYGYTF.

This sequence joins TRBV6-1 and TRBJ2-1; 9 positions match TRBD2. The CDR3 covers 15 residues. After removal of 5 bases from V and 0 bases from J, the junction contained 2 bases not matched to a gene. Germline loops: CDR1 MNHNS, CDR2 SASEGT. This chain's CDR3 is CASSFSGSSYNEQFF. CDR3 nucleotides: TGTGCCAGCAGTTTTAGCGGGAGCTCCTACAATGAGCAGTTCTTC.

The chain links TRBV7-9 to TRBJ2-1, with D uncertain. V lost 4 bases and J lost 14, with 15 bases in between. Germline V gene data show CDR1 as SEHNR and CDR2 as FQNEAQ (reference sequence). This CDR3 spans 12 amino acids. This chain's CDR3 is CASSYSPGPEFF. The CDR3 DNA reads as TGTGCCAGCAGCTATTCGCCAGGCCCAGAGTTCTTC.

This chain uses TRBV19 with TRBJ1-5; weak D call: TRBD1 (6 bases). Germline V gives CDR1 LNHDA, CDR2 SQIVND (reference sequence). This CDR3 contains 14 residues. V lost 6 bases and J lost 7, with 16 bases in between. The CDR3 protein is CASRTPGGRQPQHF. CDR3 bases: TGTGCCAGTAGGACGCCGGGGGGCAGACAGCCCCAGCATTTT.

This rearrangement joins TRBV4-2 to TRBJ1-1; no firm D call. Trimming removed 0 bases at V and 1 base at J, with 6 bases between. Germline V gives CDR1 LGHNA, CDR2 YNFKEQ. This CDR3 has 14 amino acids. The CDR3 loop reads CASSQEVGNTEAFF. The CDR3 DNA sequence: TGTGCCAGCAGCCAAGAGGTAGGGAACACTGAAGCTTTCTTT.

The chain couples TRBV5-1 to TRBJ1-1, with 7 bases fitting TRBD1. Looked up from germline, CDR1 is SGHRS and CDR2 is YFSETQ. V lost 4 bases to trimming and J lost 0 bases; unmatched junction nucleotides: 15. The CDR3 runs 18 residues. The CDR3 reads CASSPGRWTGNMNTEAFF. In DNA form, the CDR3 reads TGCGCCAGCAGCCCCGGGCGGTGGACAGGTAACATGAACACTGAAGCTTTCTTT. Using reference TRBV5-1 and TRBJ1-1 for the parts outside the CDR3, the full variable domain is KAGVTQTPRYLIKTRGQQVTLSCSPISGHRSVSWYQQTPGQGLQFLFEYFSETQRNKGNFPGRFSGRQFSNSRSEMNVSTLELGDSALYLCASSPGRWTGNMNTEAFFGQGTRLTVV.

The gene calls are TRBV4-2 and TRBJ2-3; possibly TRBD1 for D (6 bases). The CDR3 totals 18 residues. The germline CDR1 and CDR2 sequences are LGHNA and YNFKEQ. V was pared by 2 bases and J by 3 bases, with 21 bases between. The CDR3 DNA reads TGTGCCAGCAGCCAACTCCGACAGGAACTACCTGGGACAGATACGCAGTATTTT. Its protein product is CASSQLRQELPGTDTQYF.

The V call is TRBV15, the J call TRBJ1-2; tentative D call: TRBD1 (6 bases). The CDR3 loop spans 15 amino acids. V lost 6 bases to trimming and J lost 0 bases, with 14 bases between them. Germline V gene sequence: CDR1 LNHNV, CDR2 YYDKDF (reference sequence). This CDR3 is CATRVDRRANYGYTF. CDR3 in DNA: TGTGCCACCAGAGTTGACAGGCGAGCTAACTATGGCTACACCTTC. Full variable domain (remainder filled in from reference TRBV15 and TRBJ1-2): DAMVIQNPRYQVTQFGKPVTLSCSQTLNHNVMYWYQQKSSQAPKLLFHYYDKDFNNEADTPDNFQSRRPNTSFCFLDIRSPGLGDTAMYLCATRVDRRANYGYTFGSGTRLTVV.

This clonotype has just one count. V gene TRBV7-3 combines with J gene TRBJ2-3; D uncertain. V was cut by 0 bases and J by 4 bases, with 11 bases left in between. The CDR3 extends over 15 amino acids. CDR1 and CDR2 from the germline V gene are SGHTA and FQGTGA. The CDR3 DNA is TGTGCCAGCAGCTTAACGTTCGGTGCAGCAGATACGCAGTATTTT. It specifies CASSLTFGAADTQYF.

The chain joins TRBV4-1 to TRBJ1-2; no reliable D call. In germline, CDR1 is MGHRA, CDR2 YSYEKL. The CDR3 runs to 14 residues. Trimming took off 8 bases at V and 4 bases at J, with 17 bases between the two ends. The CDR3 nucleotides read TGCGCCAGCGCCTCCCAAGACGGCCGCTATGGCTACACCTTC. This encodes CASASQDGRYGYTF.

This clonotype was seen a few times. CDR3 in DNA: TGTGCCAGCAGCTTAGTTGGCTCTGGGGGCGAGCAGTACTTC. Encoded protein: CASSLVGSGGEQYF. The rearrangement joins TRBV11-1 to TRBJ2-7, with D possibly being TRBD1 or TRBD2 (5 bases each). CDR3 length: 14 residues. The V end lost 1 base, the J end lost 6 bases, and 13 bases lay between the germline ends. From germline, CDR1 is SGHAT and CDR2 FQDESV (reference sequence).

CDR3 in amino acids: CSAPLIGGAEAFF. The CDR3 DNA follows: TGCAGTGCCCCCCTGATCGGAGGTGCTGAAGCTTTCTTT. V usage is TRBV20-1 and J usage is TRBJ1-1; D not certain. The CDR3 totals 13 residues. CDR1 is DFQATT and CDR2 is SNEGSKA in the germline V gene (reference sequence). Trimming took 6 bases from V and 6 from J, leaving 17 bases between them.

This clonotype was seen just once. The chain joins TRBV10-3 to TRBJ2-3, with TRBD2 identical over 7 bases. This CDR3 contains 14 residues. Germline loops: CDR1 ENHRY, CDR2 SYGVKD. The V and J ends lost 6 bases and 5 bases, in that order; junction bases with no gene match: 8. CDR3 residues: CAIRGSREGDTQYF. Written as DNA, the CDR3 is TGTGCCATCAGGGGCTCCAGGGAGGGAGATACGCAGTATTTT.